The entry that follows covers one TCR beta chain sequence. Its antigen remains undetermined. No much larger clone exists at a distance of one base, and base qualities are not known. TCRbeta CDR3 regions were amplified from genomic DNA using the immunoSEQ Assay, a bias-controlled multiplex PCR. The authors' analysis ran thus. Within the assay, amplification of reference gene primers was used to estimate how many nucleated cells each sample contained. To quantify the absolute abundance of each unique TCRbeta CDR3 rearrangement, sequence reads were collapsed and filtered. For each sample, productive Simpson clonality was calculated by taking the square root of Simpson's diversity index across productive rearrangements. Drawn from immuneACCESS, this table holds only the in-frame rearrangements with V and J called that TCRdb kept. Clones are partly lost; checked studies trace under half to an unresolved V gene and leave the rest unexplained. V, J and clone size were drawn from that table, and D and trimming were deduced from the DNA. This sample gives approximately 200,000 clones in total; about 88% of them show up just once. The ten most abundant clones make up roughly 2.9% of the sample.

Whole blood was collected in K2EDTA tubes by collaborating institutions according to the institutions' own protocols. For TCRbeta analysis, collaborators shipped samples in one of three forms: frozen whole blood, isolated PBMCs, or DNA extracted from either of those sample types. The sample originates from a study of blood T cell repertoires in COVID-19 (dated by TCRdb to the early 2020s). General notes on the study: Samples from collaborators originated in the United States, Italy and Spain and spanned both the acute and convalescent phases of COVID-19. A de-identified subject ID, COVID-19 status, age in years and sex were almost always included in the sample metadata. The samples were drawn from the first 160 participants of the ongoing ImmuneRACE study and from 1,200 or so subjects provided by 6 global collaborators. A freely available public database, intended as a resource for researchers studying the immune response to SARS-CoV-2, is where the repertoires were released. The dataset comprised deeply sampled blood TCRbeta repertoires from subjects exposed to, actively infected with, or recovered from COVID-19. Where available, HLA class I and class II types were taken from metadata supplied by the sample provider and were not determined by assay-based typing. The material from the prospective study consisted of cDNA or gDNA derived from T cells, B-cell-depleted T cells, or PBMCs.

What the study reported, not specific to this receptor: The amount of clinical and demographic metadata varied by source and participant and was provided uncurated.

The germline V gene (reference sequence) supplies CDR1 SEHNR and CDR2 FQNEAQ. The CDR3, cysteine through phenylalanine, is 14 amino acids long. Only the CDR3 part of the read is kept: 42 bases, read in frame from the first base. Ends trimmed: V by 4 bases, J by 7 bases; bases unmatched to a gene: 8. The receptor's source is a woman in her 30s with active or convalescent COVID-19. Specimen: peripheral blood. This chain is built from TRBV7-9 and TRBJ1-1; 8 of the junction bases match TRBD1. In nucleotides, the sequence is TGTGCCAGCAGCTCCAGAGCCGGGACAGGTGAAGCTTTCTTT. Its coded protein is CASSSRAGTGEAFF.